This entry lists 10 T cell receptor beta chains sequenced from one sample in a study of response to subunit inactivated influenza vaccine. TCRdb independently ran MiXCR on the RT-PCR reads; one entry per CDR3 protein. The sample has roughly 780,000 distinct CDR3 sequences; about 18% are singletons. The source material was PBMCs from blood, sampled 4 to 6 days after vaccination. These receptors came from a man aged 50 to 59 who received an inactivated influenza vaccine.

CDR3 protein: CASRNTGVTGELFF. For the CDR3, the DNA is TGTGCCAGCAGGAATACAGGGGTCACCGGGGAGCTGTTTTTT. J is TRBJ2-2 and V is TRBV6-1; TRBD1 agrees at 7 bases. The germline CDR1 and CDR2 sequences are MNHNS and SASEGT. CDR3 length: 14 amino acids. The trim removed 6 bases at V and 4 bases at J, leaving 5 bases unmatched.

This clonotype appeared a few times. The chain carries TRBV10-3 and TRBJ2-3; no clear D. The CDR3 is 15 residues long. Germline lookup yields CDR1 ENHRY and CDR2 SYGVKD. Trimming stripped 4 bases from V and 1 base from J, with 12 bases between. The CDR3 bases are TGTGCCATCAGTGGGACCGACTTAGGCACAGATACGCAGTATTTT. Its protein is CAISGTDLGTDTQYF.

This clonotype was counted between two and nine times. This chain links TRBV12-3 or TRBV12-4 with TRBJ2-2; 8 bases are shared with TRBD1. Losses at the gene ends were 7 bases for V and 3 bases for J; bases not matched to a gene: 7. This CDR3 is built from 15 residues. As DNA, the CDR3 is TGTGCCAGCACCATCAGACAGGGGTACACCGGGGAGCTGTTTTTT. Translation gives CASTIRQGYTGELFF.

V gene TRBV10-3 combines with J gene TRBJ1-1; 8 positions agree with TRBD1. CDR1 and CDR2 from the germline V gene are ENHRY and SYGVKD. Trimming cost V 0 bases and J 2 bases; bases outside gene matches: 8. The CDR3 consists of 17 residues. The CDR3 nucleotides read TGTGCCATCAGTGAGTCGGACAGGGTGGGGGGCAACACTGAAGCTTTCTTT. It specifies CAISESDRVGGNTEAFF.

This clonotype showed up just a few times. The CDR3 sequence: CASSFEAHEQYF. DNA of the CDR3: TGTGCCAGCAGTTTTGAGGCTCACGAGCAGTACTTC. The chain recombines TRBV28 with TRBJ2-7; D gene uncertain. Germline V gene sequence: CDR1 MDHEN, CDR2 SYDVKM. CDR3 length equals 12 residues. Trimming cost V 3 bases and J 5 bases, with 8 bases left between them.

V and J are TRBV5-1 and TRBJ2-3; D not resolved. With 0 bases removed from V and 2 bases from J, the gap between germline ends came to 7 bases. CDR1 SGHRS and CDR2 YFSETQ come from the germline V gene. The CDR3 consists of 14 residues. In DNA form, the CDR3 reads TGCGCCAGCAGCTTGGGTCCCCCCACAGATACGCAGTATTTT. This encodes CASSLGPPTDTQYF. The full variable domain, with the rest looked up from reference TRBV5-1 and TRBJ2-3, is KAGVTQTPRYLIKTRGQQVTLSCSPISGHRSVSWYQQTPGQGLQFLFEYFSETQRNKGNFPGRFSGRQFSNSRSEMNVSTLELGDSALYLCASSLGPPTDTQYFGPGTRLTVL.

This clonotype has at least ten counts. This chain links TRBV2 with TRBJ1-5; TRBD1 is a possible D gene (6 bases). V dropped 5 bases and J dropped 3 bases, with 8 bases sitting between them. Germline CDR1 and CDR2: SNHLY and FYNNEI. This CDR3 is 13 amino acids long. The CDR3 DNA reads TGTGCCAGCAGTAACAGGGTCAATCAGCCCCAGCATTTT. This translates into CASSNRVNQPQHF.

The gene calls are TRBV5-1 and TRBJ2-5; possible D gene TRBD2, 7 bases. The germline V gene has CDR1 SGHRS and CDR2 YFSETQ. V lost 6 bases, J lost 0 bases, and 15 bases lay in between. The CDR3 is made up of 15 amino acids. The CDR3 here is CASTLSGDNQETQYF. In nucleotides, the CDR3 is TGCGCCAGCACCCTCAGCGGGGACAACCAAGAGACCCAGTACTTC.

The V gene is TRBV18, the J gene TRBJ2-7; the match to TRBD2 covers 13 bases. This CDR3 is 15 amino acids long. CDR1 and CDR2 from the germline V gene are KGHSH and LQKENI. The J segment lost 6 bases and the V segment lost 3 bases, leaving 5 bases of the junction unmatched. CDR3 in DNA: TGTGCCAGCTCACCCTCCGGACTAGCGGGAGCCGAGCAGTACTTC. Amino acids: CASSPSGLAGAEQYF.

The genes are TRBV6-5 and TRBJ2-2; 12 nucleotides agree with TRBD2. With 2 bases clipped from V and 3 bases from J, the junction kept 10 bases outside the gene matches. The CDR3 has 19 residues. The germline CDR1 and CDR2 sequences are MNHEY and SVGAGI. CDR3 loop: CASSYPRLAGVGDTGELFF. CDR3 in DNA: TGTGCCAGCAGTTACCCAAGACTAGCGGGGGTCGGCGACACCGGGGAGCTGTTTTTT.